The next 20 T cell receptor beta chains were all read from a single sample in a study of naive and memory T cell subsets. Reverse transcription of blood and skin TCR RNA was primed at alpha and beta constant regions. TCRdb called the 5' RACE reads again in MiXCR, with one record for every CDR3 protein. The table records under 25,000 distinct CDR3 sequences, about 4% of them present only once. Adult healthy volunteers gave 2.5 ml peripheral blood for whole-blood RNA. These receptors were collected from a male donor in good health.

This clonotype was seen at least ten times. The V call is TRBV6-6, the J call TRBJ2-7; TRBD1 matches 8 bases. Trimming removed 5 bases from V and 6 bases from J; junction bases left unmatched: 6. The CDR3 has 13 residues. Per the germline V gene, CDR1 is MNHNY and CDR2 is SVGAGI (reference sequence). The CDR3 loop is CASSTWTGSEQYF. The CDR3 DNA reads TGTGCCAGCAGTACTTGGACAGGGTCCGAGCAGTACTTC.

This clonotype was observed many times. The chain recombines TRBV29-1 with TRBJ2-1; D is ambiguous. CDR1 is SQVTM, CDR2 ANQGSEA, per germline. Trimming stripped 2 bases from V and 3 bases from J, with 8 bases between. CDR3 length: 13 amino acids. The CDR3 nucleotides are TGCAGCGTTGAACAAACAGACTACAATGAGCAGTTCTTC. Its protein product is CSVEQTDYNEQFF.

This clonotype was picked up many times. The chain carries TRBV12-3 or TRBV12-4 and TRBJ2-5; D gene uncertain. V lost 4 bases and J lost 5, with 5 bases in between. This CDR3 region has 11 residues. The CDR3 nucleotides are TGTGCCAGCAGTTCTATGGAGACCCAGTACTTC. It specifies CASSSMETQYF.

The sample holds many counts of this clonotype. The rearrangement uses TRBV7-9 and TRBJ2-7; 11 bases are a match to TRBD1. There are 15 residues in the CDR3. Germline V gives CDR1 SEHNR, CDR2 FQNEAQ (reference sequence). The V and J ends lost 5 bases and 6 bases, in that order; junction bases with no gene match: 9. CDR3 region: CASSARTGGWGEQYF. The CDR3 DNA follows: TGTGCCAGCAGCGCGAGGACAGGGGGCTGGGGCGAGCAGTACTTC.

Many counts were recorded for this clonotype. The V and J genes are TRBV2 and TRBJ1-1; D gene uncertain. Germline loops: CDR1 SNHLY, CDR2 FYNNEI. This CDR3 comprises 14 residues. The V end lost 3 bases, the J end lost 6 bases, and 14 bases lay between the germline ends. CDR3 in amino acids: CASSEGFAVSEAFF. Written as DNA, the CDR3 is TGTGCCAGCAGTGAGGGATTCGCGGTCTCTGAAGCTTTCTTT.

This chain uses TRBV6-6 with TRBJ1-2, with D maybe TRBD1 (5 bases). The CDR3 spans 15 residues. CDR1 is MNHNY, CDR2 SVGAGI, per germline (reference sequence). V gave up 8 bases and J gave up 0 bases, with 16 bases separating them. The DNA for the CDR3 is TGTGCCAGCGTGGAACGGGGGGGAGCTAACTATGGCTACACCTTC. The encoded protein is CASVERGGANYGYTF.

In this sample, this clonotype turned up many times. J is TRBJ1-1 and V is TRBV19; D may be TRBD1 (5 bases). The CDR3 extends over 17 amino acids. CDR1 and CDR2 (germline): LNHDA, SQIVND (reference sequence). Trimming removed 7 bases at V and 0 bases at J, with 21 bases between. CDR3 DNA sequence: TGTGCCAGTACCGCCCAGGGAGCCGCTACAATGAACACTGAAGCTTTCTTT. Its translation is CASTAQGAATMNTEAFF.

This clonotype was found many times. The chain links TRBV6-5 to TRBJ1-3, with no clear D. Germline V gene lookup returns CDR1 MNHEY and CDR2 SVGAGI. This CDR3 spans 15 amino acids. V was trimmed by 2 bases and J by 0 bases, leaving 8 bases between them. CDR3 region: CASSYVASSGNTIYF. CDR3 sequence (DNA): TGTGCCAGCAGTTACGTGGCAAGCTCTGGAAACACCATATATTTT.

The table lists this clonotype with many counts. The chain has TRBV19 and TRBJ2-1; D remains unclear. The CDR3 length is 13 residues. V was trimmed by 5 bases and J by 0 bases, leaving 5 bases between them. Germline assignment: CDR1 LNHDA and CDR2 SQIVND (reference sequence). This chain's CDR3 is CASSGVSYNEQFF. As DNA, the CDR3 is TGTGCCAGTAGTGGAGTCTCCTACAATGAGCAGTTCTTC. Variable domain in full (rest from reference TRBV19 and TRBJ2-1): DGGITQSPKYLFRKEGQNVTLSCEQNLNHDAMYWYRQDPGQGLRLIYYSQIVNDFQKGDIAEGYSVSREKKESFPLTVTSAQKNPTAFYLCASSGVSYNEQFFGPGTRLTVL.

This clonotype was detected many times. The CDR3 loop is CASSQDPRPFKRSQETQYF. In nucleotides, the CDR3 is TGCGCCAGCAGCCAAGACCCGCGCCCATTCAAGAGGAGCCAAGAGACCCAGTACTTC. The V gene is TRBV4-1, the J gene TRBJ2-5; no reliable D call. With 0 bases removed from V and 1 base from J, the gap between germline ends came to 21 bases. Germline CDR1 reads MGHRA; CDR2 reads YSYEKL. CDR3 length equals 19 residues.

This clonotype has ten or more counts. The rearrangement links TRBV11-1 to TRBJ2-5, with 13 positions matching TRBD2. The V and J ends lost 5 bases and 4 bases, in that order; junction bases with no gene match: 16. Germline CDR1 reads SGHAT; CDR2 reads FQDESV (reference sequence). There are 19 residues in the CDR3. Here the CDR3 DNA reads TGTGCCAGCAGCAAAACCAGGACTAGCGGGAGAGGGTTTGGAGAGACCCAGTACTTC. Protein product: CASSKTRTSGRGFGETQYF.

This clonotype appeared many times. The J gene is TRBJ2-2, the V gene TRBV7-2, with 8 bases lining up with TRBD2. CDR3 length: 14 amino acids. Losses at the gene ends were 5 bases for V and 3 bases for J; bases not matched to a gene: 2. In germline, CDR1 is SGHTA, CDR2 FQGNSA. The CDR3, as DNA: TGTGCCAGCAGCCGGACTAGCTACACCGGGGAGCTGTTTTTT. It specifies CASSRTSYTGELFF.

This clonotype was observed at least ten times. V and J are TRBV10-3 and TRBJ1-5; D is ambiguous. CDR1 is ENHRY and CDR2 is SYGVKD in the germline V gene. V was clipped by 4 bases and J by 6 bases, with 10 bases between them. This CDR3 has 13 residues. Here the CDR3 reads CAISAGTRQPQHF. The CDR3, as DNA: TGTGCCATCAGTGCCGGAACTCGTCAGCCCCAGCATTTT.

This clonotype was detected many times. CDR3 nucleotides: TGTGCCAGCAGTGTGAGTTTGGGTGTGGAGACCCAGTACTTC. Its protein product is CASSVSLGVETQYF. The rearrangement joins TRBV7-9 to TRBJ2-5; D is unresolved. The ends were cut back, 6 bases at V and 5 bases at J, with 16 bases in the middle. Germline V gene lookup returns CDR1 SEHNR and CDR2 FQNEAQ (reference sequence). CDR3 length: 14 amino acids. Variable domain in full (rest from reference TRBV7-9 and TRBJ2-5): DTGVSQNPRHKITKRGQNVTFRCDPISEHNRLYWYRQTLGQGPEFLTYFQNEAQLEKSRLLSDRFSAERPKGSFSTLEIQRTEQGDSAMYLCASSVSLGVETQYFGPGTRLLVL.

This clonotype was observed at least ten times. The genes are TRBV4-1 and TRBJ2-3, with 9 bases matching TRBD2. Trimming at V came to 1 base and at J to 2 bases, leaving 4 bases not matched to a gene. Germline V gene data show CDR1 as MGHRA and CDR2 as YSYEKL. The CDR3 is made up of 16 amino acids. CDR3 region: CASSQGVAGATDTQYF. The CDR3 DNA reads TGCGCCAGCAGCCAAGGGGTAGCGGGGGCCACAGATACGCAGTATTTT.

The rearrangement uses TRBV10-3 and TRBJ2-3; D unclear. V was trimmed by 8 bases and J by 2 bases, leaving 11 bases between them. This CDR3 is 13 amino acids long. Germline values: CDR1 ENHRY, CDR2 SYGVKD. CDR3 nucleotides: TGTGCCATCGAGGACCAAACCACAGATACGCAGTATTTT. Residues: CAIEDQTTDTQYF.

This clonotype was seen repeatedly, ten times or more. The chain couples TRBV5-4 to TRBJ2-1; tentative D call: TRBD2 (7 bases). Germline values: CDR1 SGHNT, CDR2 YYREEE (reference sequence). V was cut by 10 bases and J by 4 bases, with 24 bases left in between. There are 16 residues in the CDR3. CDR3 in amino acids: CAVSQGGGAGYNEQFF. CDR3 in DNA: TGTGCCGTCTCACAAGGAGGGGGGGCCGGATACAATGAGCAGTTCTTC.

This clonotype was counted ten times or more. V usage is TRBV5-1 and J usage is TRBJ1-5; no reliable D call. CDR3 length equals 14 residues. CDR1 is SGHRS, CDR2 YFSETQ, per germline. V lost 0 bases and J lost 5, with 9 bases in between. The CDR3 here is CASSLAGIDQPQHF. As DNA, the CDR3 is TGCGCCAGCAGCTTGGCAGGAATCGATCAGCCCCAGCATTTT.

By share, this clonotype ranks as medium-sized. The chain recombines TRBV6-4 with TRBJ2-1; TRBD1 aligns across 8 bases. The CDR3 is 15 residues long. The J segment lost 3 bases and the V segment lost 0 bases, leaving 1 base of the junction unmatched. Per the germline V gene, CDR1 is MRHNA and CDR2 is SNTAGT. CDR3 sequence (DNA): TGTGCCAGCAGTGACTCCACAGGGGGCTACAATGAGCAGTTCTTC. This gives the protein CASSDSTGGYNEQFF.

The V gene is TRBV12-5, the J gene TRBJ1-5; 8 positions agree with TRBD1. This CDR3 has 14 residues. Germline CDR1 is LGHNT and CDR2 is FRNRAP. Trimming at V came to 6 bases and at J to 2 bases, leaving 3 bases not matched to a gene. CDR3 in DNA: TGTGCTAGTGGCATGACAGGGGGCAATCAGCCCCAGCATTTT. It translates to CASGMTGGNQPQHF.